The present entry profiles one T cell receptor (beta chain) with its context. The antigen remains unidentified. PCR employed 60 Vbeta and 13 Jbeta primers. Using immunoSEQ multiplex PCR, the repertoire was profiled, and TCRdb retains in-frame clones only, with some absent. The sample gives 95,000 to 150,000 clones, 80% of which show up once; roughly 9.6% is in the top ten. This entry belongs to a study of cytomegalovirus exposure and HLA in healthy donors. From germline, CDR1 is SGHTA and CDR2 FQGNSA. Deletions cut 1 base from V and 5 bases from J, with 9 bases between. This CDR3 has 13 amino acids. Study-level points and caveats: Later on, analysis showed that most CMV-associated TCR beta chains appeared to be HLA-restricted.

Input material: PBMCs. This sequence joins TRBV7-2 and TRBJ2-7; D may be TRBD2 (6 bases). This receptor was obtained from a man aged 25 to 40 in good health and CMV-seropositive. The CDR3 region is CASSLGSGDEQYF. As DNA, the CDR3 is TGTGCCAGCAGCTTAGGTTCGGGGGACGAGCAGTACTTC. Drawing the rest from reference TRBV7-2 and TRBJ2-7, the complete variable domain is GAGVSQSPSNKVTEKGKDVELRCDPISGHTALYWYRQSLGQGLEFLIYFQGNSAPDKSGLPSDRFSAERTGGSVSTLTIQRTQQEDSAVYLCASSLGSGDEQYFGPGTRLTVT.